This T cell receptor beta chain was sequenced during a study of shared clonotypes between healthy human individuals. Whole-study context: Plates per donor: three CD4 naive, three CD4 memory, two CD8 naive, one CD8 memory. Study-wide results and caveats: Naive CD4 clonotypes overlapped across a handful of donors at around 4.7%. Shared clonotypes across all four donors exceeded non-shared ones in generation probability.

Details on this clone: Its antigen remains unidentified.

Sequenced by immunoSEQ multiplex PCR; TCRdb stores in-frame clones only, minus some. Among 2,500,000 or so clones listed, roughly nine tenths were seen once. Nashville, Tennessee was home to all donors, each a Caucasian adult. The V and J ends lost 4 bases and 7 bases, in that order; junction bases with no gene match: 10. The germline V gene encodes CDR1 SGHRS and CDR2 YFSETQ. This CDR3 comprises 15 residues. Specimen: naive CD4+ T cells sorted from blood. Subset meaning: CD45RA+ positively selected. This TCR was sampled from a man between 18 and 29 years old in good health. The rearrangement joins TRBV5-1 to TRBJ2-1, with TRBD2 matching over 8 bases. The CDR3 coding sequence is TGCGCCAGCAGCGCCACTAGCGGAACCTTAAATGAGCAGTTCTTC. It yields the protein CASSATSGTLNEQFF.